This TCR beta chain originates from a study of blood T cells in healthy people across ages. Germline values: CDR1 DFQATT, CDR2 SNEGSKA (reference sequence). There are 13 residues in the CDR3. V dropped 1 base and J dropped 5; count of bases not matched to a gene: 3. A second about 7 to 11 cycle PCR used barcoded and J-beta primers. TCRdb itself ran the 5' RACE reads through MiXCR, one entry per CDR3 protein. The repertoire holds 750,000 or so distinct CDR3 sequences, with 20% to 25% as singletons. These data were likewise used in another study, on T cells of mothers and their children. As that report states: Related and unrelated pairs show similar shaping of TCR recombination output by thymic selection.

The specimen sequenced was blood. This clonotype was sampled from a boy aged 5-17 years in good health. V usage is TRBV20-1 and J usage is TRBJ2-5; 8 nucleotides line up with TRBD2. CDR3 sequence: CSARAAGVETQYF. The CDR3 nucleotides read TGCAGTGCTAGAGCAGCGGGGGTGGAGACCCAGTACTTC.